Presented here are 24 T cell receptor beta chains from one specimen sequenced in a study of a mutant IDH1 vaccine in newly diagnosed glioma. Using immunoSEQ multiplex PCR, the repertoire was profiled, and TCRdb retains in-frame clones only, with some absent. The sample has tens of thousands of clones, about four fifths seen once. Time point meaning: week 5, during vaccination. Each dose delivered 300 ug of mutant IDH1 20-mer peptide subcutaneously with imiquimod. Their antigens remain unidentified. The specimen comprised PBMCs, sampled from a glioma patient whose treatment included an IDH1 peptide vaccine. The receptors shown here come from a man over 45 with glioma.

The chain carries TRBV29-1 and TRBJ2-7; D perhaps matches TRBD1 (5 bases). V was pared by 7 bases and J by 3 bases, with 10 bases between. Germline V gene lookup returns CDR1 SQVTM and CDR2 ANQGSEA. The CDR3 consists of 11 residues. The CDR3 DNA reads as TGCAGCGCAGGGCAGAGCTACGAGCAGTACTTC. As protein: CSAGQSYEQYF.

J is TRBJ2-7 and V is TRBV5-1; 9 bases agree with TRBD1. Losses at the gene ends were 3 bases for V and 3 bases for J; bases not matched to a gene: 4. Germline CDR1 and CDR2: SGHRS and YFSETQ. The CDR3 has 14 residues. CDR3 DNA sequence: TGCGCCAGCAGCTCGACAGGGGGGGTCTACGAGCAGTACTTC. This codes for CASSSTGGVYEQYF. The whole variable domain, remainder taken from reference TRBV5-1 and TRBJ2-7, is KAGVTQTPRYLIKTRGQQVTLSCSPISGHRSVSWYQQTPGQGLQFLFEYFSETQRNKGNFPGRFSGRQFSNSRSEMNVSTLELGDSALYLCASSSTGGVYEQYFGPGTRLTVT.

In regard to this clone: A read error may account for a junction end that differs from germline. The gene calls are TRBV5-1 and TRBJ1-3; a weak D match, TRBD1 (5 bases). The CDR3 is made up of 12 amino acids. Germline V gene sequence: CDR1 SGHRS, CDR2 YFSETQ. The CDR3, as DNA: TGCGCCAGCAGCTTGACTTTTCAGGGCCGTAATTTT. It encodes CASSLTFQGRNF.

The rearrangement links TRBV7-8 to TRBJ2-3; possible D gene TRBD1, 5 bases. The CDR3 extends over 14 amino acids. The germline V and J ends were trimmed by 0 bases and 6 bases, with 10 bases remaining between them. Germline V lookup: CDR1 SGHVS, CDR2 FQNEAQ. The CDR3: CASSLAGAVDTQYF. CDR3 nucleotides: TGTGCCAGCAGCTTAGCAGGGGCTGTGGATACGCAGTATTTT.

The V and J genes are TRBV29-1 and TRBJ1-2, with 9 bases identical to TRBD1. Germline V gives CDR1 SQVTM, CDR2 ANQGSEA. The CDR3 has 13 residues. Germline trimming cut 6 bases from V and 4 bases from J; bases unmatched to any gene: 6. CDR3 sequence (DNA): TGCAGCGTGGCGGGACAGGGTTTCTATGGCTACACCTTC. Its translation: CSVAGQGFYGYTF. The full variable domain, rest sourced from reference TRBV29-1 and TRBJ1-2, is SAVISQKPSRDICQRGTSLTIQCQVDSQVTMMFWYRQQPGQSLTLIATANQGSEATYESGFVIDKFPISRPNLTFSTLTVSNMSPEDSSIYLCSVAGQGFYGYTFGSGTRLTVV.

This clone was seen a handful of times. The chain carries TRBV2 and TRBJ1-2; unclear D gene. The CDR3 extends over 15 amino acids. Trimming took off 4 bases at V and 5 bases at J, with 17 bases between the two ends. Germline CDR1 and CDR2: SNHLY and FYNNEI. The CDR3 bases are TGTGCCAGCAGTGGGGCGCAAGGTGGAACTTATGGCTACACCTTC. This gives the protein CASSGAQGGTYGYTF.

The chain couples TRBV28 to TRBJ1-4, with D perhaps matching TRBD1 (6 bases). This CDR3 is 14 amino acids long. Between the trimmed V and J ends, which lost 11 bases and 8 bases, there was a span of 21 bases. Germline-derived CDR1 and CDR2 are MDHEN and SYDVKM. The CDR3 loop reads CAVQGGGLREKLFF. The CDR3 DNA sequence: TGTGCCGTCCAAGGTGGGGGCCTAAGGGAAAAACTGTTTTTT.

The chain uses TRBV25-1 and TRBJ2-1; 10 bases agree with TRBD1. V trimming: 8 bases; J trimming: 9 bases; junction bases outside the gene matches: 13. Germline V gene data show CDR1 as MGHDK and CDR2 as SYGVNS. This CDR3 has 15 amino acids. The DNA of the CDR3 is TGTGCCAGCCCCGTGGGACAGGGGATTCGGAGTGAGCAGTTCTTC. This codes for CASPVGQGIRSEQFF.

CDR3 DNA sequence: TGCGCCAGCAGTATAAGGCCACGGAATCAGCCCCAGCATTTT. Translating gives CASSIRPRNQPQHF. The genes are TRBV23-1 and TRBJ1-5, with D hard to call. TRBV23-1 is an open reading frame, and its role is uncertain. The CDR3 runs to 14 residues. Deletions cut 5 bases from V and 4 bases from J, with 12 bases between.

The rearrangement joins TRBV5-1 to TRBJ2-1; D may be TRBD2 (6 bases). The ends were cut back, 6 bases at V and 9 bases at J, with 16 bases in the middle. Germline assignment: CDR1 SGHRS and CDR2 YFSETQ. The CDR3 covers 13 residues. CDR3 loop: CASKRYAGGEQFF. The CDR3 region has the DNA TGCGCCAGCAAGAGATACGCCGGGGGTGAGCAGTTCTTC.

The V and J genes are TRBV14 and TRBJ2-7, with 7 bases that match TRBD1. V gave up 4 bases and J gave up 2 bases; unmatched junction bases: 8. CDR1 is SGHDN, CDR2 FVKESK, per germline. This CDR3 has 15 amino acids. CDR3 coding DNA: TGTGCCAGCAGCCCTCCAGCCGGGACAGCCTACGAGCAGTACTTC. Translating it yields CASSPPAGTAYEQYF.

This sequence joins TRBV5-1 and TRBJ1-2, with D maybe TRBD1 (5 bases). Germline assignment: CDR1 SGHRS and CDR2 YFSETQ. V was pared by 0 bases and J by 3 bases, with 15 bases between. This CDR3 is built from 16 residues. The CDR3 nucleotides read TGCGCCAGCAGCTTGGTCGCCGGGGCGGCGGACTATGGCTACACCTTC. Its translation is CASSLVAGAADYGYTF.

The rearrangement uses TRBV5-1 and TRBJ2-7; 9 bases line up with TRBD1. Germline assignment: CDR1 SGHRS and CDR2 YFSETQ. V lost 4 bases, J lost 6 bases, and 8 bases stayed unmatched. The CDR3 sequence is 14 residues long. The CDR3 loop reads CASSPGTGSAEQYF. The DNA for the CDR3 is TGCGCCAGCAGCCCAGGGACAGGGTCCGCCGAGCAGTACTTC.

This chain uses TRBV27 with TRBJ2-1; D unclear. V gave up 5 bases and J gave up 6 bases, with 8 bases separating them. This CDR3 contains 12 residues. The V gene's germline CDR1 is MNHEY and CDR2 SMNVEV (reference sequence). DNA of the CDR3: TGTGCCAGCAGTCCAGATTTCAATGAGCAGTTCTTC. Its translation is CASSPDFNEQFF.

The V gene is TRBV7-9, the J gene TRBJ2-3, with D possibly being TRBD2 (6 bases). V lost 2 bases to trimming and J lost 2 bases, with 11 bases between them. The germline CDR1 and CDR2 sequences are SEHNR and FQNEAQ (reference sequence). The CDR3 is made up of 15 amino acids. The DNA for the CDR3 is TGTGCCAGCAGCTTAACGGCGGGGTACACAGATACGCAGTATTTT. It translates to CASSLTAGYTDTQYF.

CDR3 in amino acids: CASSKTGTSSYEQYF. The CDR3, as DNA: TGTGCCAGCAGTAAAACGGGGACTAGCTCCTACGAGCAGTACTTC. The chain employs TRBV11-1 and TRBJ2-7; 8 bases align to TRBD2. The CDR3 contains 15 residues. Germline-derived CDR1 and CDR2 are SGHAT and FQDESV (reference sequence). The J segment lost 0 bases and the V segment lost 6 bases, leaving 7 bases of the junction unmatched.

The J gene is TRBJ2-1, the V gene TRBV7-8; 10 nucleotides align to TRBD1. The germline CDR1 and CDR2 sequences are SGHVS and FQNEAQ. The CDR3 sequence is 17 residues long. V trimming: 2 bases; J trimming: 8 bases; junction bases outside the gene matches: 12. The CDR3 loop reads CASSLPIEVGTGDEQFF. The CDR3 nucleotides read TGTGCCAGCAGCTTACCTATTGAGGTGGGGACAGGGGATGAGCAGTTCTTC.

CDR3 residues: CASSLREGPYGYTF. The CDR3 nucleotides read TGTGCCAGCAGCTTGCGGGAGGGACCCTATGGCTACACCTTC. The chain couples TRBV5-6 to TRBJ1-2; a weak D match, TRBD1 (5 bases). V lost 1 base and J lost 4, with 11 bases in between. Germline V CDR1 and CDR2: SGHDT, YYEEEE. The CDR3 is 14 residues long.

The chain joins TRBV6-1 to TRBJ2-7, with 7 bases that match TRBD2. Germline CDR1 and CDR2: MNHNS and SASEGT. CDR3 size: 15 residues. V lost 3 bases and J lost 5; bases outside the gene matches: 10. The CDR3 region is CASSEVGGSNNEQYF. The CDR3 DNA reads TGTGCCAGCAGTGAGGTTGGCGGGAGTAACAACGAGCAGTACTTC.

This sequence joins TRBV27 and TRBJ2-1; D call uncertain. Between the trimmed V and J ends, which lost 3 bases and 0 bases, there was a span of 3 bases. The CDR3 has 13 residues. Germline CDR1 MNHEY, CDR2 SMNVEV (reference sequence). CDR3: CASSFSSYNEQFF. Here the CDR3 DNA reads TGTGCCAGCAGTTTCAGCTCCTACAATGAGCAGTTCTTC.

Concerning this clone itself: Sequence at one end of the junction differs from germline and may be a read error. Other DNA variants within this sample encode the same CDR3. The rearrangement uses TRBV27 and TRBJ1-1; tentatively, D is TRBD1 (6 bases). The germline gives CDR1 MNHEY, CDR2 SMNVEV (reference sequence). This CDR3 contains 15 residues. In DNA, the CDR3 is TGTGCCAGTAGTTTAGAGGGGGGCCGGGATACTGAAGCTTTCTTT. Residues: CASSLEGGRDTEAFF.

This clone was seen more than once but under ten times. V and J are TRBV9 and TRBJ1-1; TRBD1 might be the D (6 bases). The germline V gene has CDR1 SGDLS and CDR2 YYNGEE. V was clipped by 0 bases and J by 7 bases, with 16 bases between them. This CDR3 comprises 15 residues. The CDR3 coding sequence is TGTGCCAGCAGCGTAGAAAGTAGGGGGGCGCGTGAAGCTTTCTTT. Amino acid sequence: CASSVESRGAREAFF.

V and J are TRBV4-1 and TRBJ2-1, with 7 bases matching TRBD2. This CDR3 region has 16 residues. Germline CDR1 and CDR2: MGHRA and YSYEKL. V lost 1 base and J lost 7; bases outside the gene matches: 10. This CDR3 reads CASSQGRASGWNEQFF. The CDR3 nucleotides read TGCGCCAGCAGCCAAGGGCGGGCTAGCGGATGGAATGAGCAGTTCTTC.

This sequence joins TRBV5-1 and TRBJ2-5; TRBD2 aligns across 7 bases. The CDR3 length is 15 residues. V was pared by 2 bases and J by 2 bases, with 6 bases of the junction left unmatched. Germline CDR1 reads SGHRS; CDR2 reads YFSETQ. This CDR3 reads CASSFLTSEQETQYF. CDR3 coding DNA: TGCGCCAGCAGCTTCCTCACTAGCGAGCAAGAGACCCAGTACTTC.